This T cell receptor (beta chain) was found in a study of lymphopenia after photon versus proton radiotherapy. Trimming removed 1 base from V and 6 bases from J, with 12 bases in between. Germline V CDR1 and CDR2: LGHNA, YSLEER. The CDR3 totals 14 residues. Study-wide results and limits: In patients who died, overall survival fell as post-nadir TCR diversity dropped more. Relative stability marked proton patients; photon patients lost diversity and naive cells. Post-nadir diversity loss with photons came from oligoclonal expansion, particularly CD8+ Temra cells.

The repertoire was sequenced with immunoSEQ multiplex PCR; TCRdb's copy has only in-frame clones and lacks some. This table holds approximately 7,700 clones, 80% to 90% found once. As regards this clone: The antigen is unknown.

The chain links TRBV4-3 to TRBJ1-1; D perhaps matches TRBD1 (5 bases). The sequenced sample was peripheral blood, obtained from a patient treated with photon-based radiotherapy. The clonotype originates from a woman between 65 and 79 years old with pancreatic cancer. CDR3 protein: CASSQGRVDPEAFF. The CDR3 DNA reads TGCGCCAGCAGCCAAGGCAGGGTGGATCCTGAAGCTTTCTTT.